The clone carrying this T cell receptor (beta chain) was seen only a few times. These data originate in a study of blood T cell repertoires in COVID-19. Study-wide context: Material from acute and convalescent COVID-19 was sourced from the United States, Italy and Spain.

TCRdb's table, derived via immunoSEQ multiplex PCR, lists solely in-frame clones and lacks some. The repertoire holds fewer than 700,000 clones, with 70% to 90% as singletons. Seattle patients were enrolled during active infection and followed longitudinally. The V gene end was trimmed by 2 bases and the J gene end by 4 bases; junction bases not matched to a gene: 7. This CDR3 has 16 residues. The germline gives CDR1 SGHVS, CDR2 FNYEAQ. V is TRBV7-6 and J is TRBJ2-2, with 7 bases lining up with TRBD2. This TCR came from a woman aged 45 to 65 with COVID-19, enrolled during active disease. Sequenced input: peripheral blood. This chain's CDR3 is CASSLLSSGFTGELFF. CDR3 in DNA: TGTGCCAGCAGCTTATTATCTAGCGGCTTCACCGGGGAGCTGTTTTTT.